The sequence of this TCR beta chain was determined in a study of blood T cell repertoires in COVID-19. Germline loops: CDR1 LNHDA, CDR2 SQIVND (reference sequence). The CDR3 spans 13 residues. Trimming took 5 bases from V and 1 from J, leaving 8 bases between them. With respect to this clone: At the DNA level, this CDR3 is encoded by other sequences in the same sample as well.

Method: immunoSEQ multiplex PCR; TCRdb's copy keeps in-frame clones and lacks some. There are a few hundred thousand clones in the sample; 85% to 90% occur only once, and about 2.1% lies in the top ten. This TCR came from a woman aged 55-75 years with COVID-19, enrolled during active disease. The chain employs TRBV19 and TRBJ1-1; D not resolved. Sample: peripheral blood. CDR3 nucleotides: TGTGCCAGTAGTTCGACGGGGAACACTGAAGCTTTCTTT. It encodes CASSSTGNTEAFF.